These T cell receptor beta chains were read from a single sample in a study of blood T cell repertoires in COVID-19. Clones were read by immunoSEQ multiplex PCR, and TCRdb kept only the in-frame ones, dropping some. The sample includes about 230,000 clones, about 80% seen only once; the top ten take 4% to 5.5%. The sequencing input was peripheral blood. Every receptor here comes from a man between 45 and 60 years old with active or convalescent COVID-19. CDR3s include the opening cysteine and the closing phenylalanine or tryptophan. Fields, in order: J gene, CDR3 length, V gene, clone size, D gene, CDR3 DNA, CDR3 protein. A D gene is named only where the DNA matches it firmly. Clone size appears in some rows only: once, few, many, or a class for an expanded clone.

TRBJ1-2,14,TRBV5-1,few,TRBD1,TGCGCCAGCAGCTTGGACAGGGGAGCGGAAGGCTACACCTTC,CASSLDRGAEGYTF
TRBJ2-2,15,TRBV5-1,NA,NA,TGCGCCAGCAGCTTGGAACAGGGTCTGATCGGGGAGCTGTTTTTT,CASSLEQGLIGELFF
TRBJ2-7,13,TRBV9,NA,NA,TGTGCCAGCAGCGTTGATCTAGGGGTCGAGCAGTACTTC,CASSVDLGVEQYF
TRBJ2-1,16,TRBV7-2,NA,NA,TGTGCCAGCAGCCTCCGCCCTCCGAATACAAACAATGAGCAGTTCTTC,CASSLRPPNTNNEQFF
TRBJ1-6,14,TRBV5-6,NA,NA,TGTGCCAGCAGCTCCCTAATTCCTGATTCACCCCTCCACTTT,CASSSLIPDSPLHF
TRBJ2-7,14,TRBV7-9,NA,TRBD1,TGTGCCAGCAGCTGGGGACAGGGTTACTACGAGCAGTACTTC,CASSWGQGYYEQYF
TRBJ1-6,15,TRBV25-1,NA,TRBD1,TGTGCCAGCAGTGGGGACAGCTCCTATAATTCACCCCTCCACTTT,CASSGDSSYNSPLHF
TRBJ1-4,16,TRBV28,NA,TRBD1,TGTGCCATCGCAGGTACAGGGGGAGTTTCCAATGAAAAACTGTTTTTT,CAIAGTGGVSNEKLFF
TRBJ2-3,16,TRBV6-4,NA,TRBD2,TGTGCCAGCAGTGATTCTAGCGGGGGCCGCACAGATACGCAGTATTTT,CASSDSSGGRTDTQYF
TRBJ2-1,13,TRBV19,NA,TRBD1,TGTGCCAGTAGTATGCAGGGGGCGGCTGAGCAGTTCTTC,CASSMQGAAEQFF
TRBJ1-2,13,TRBV7-9,NA,NA,TGTGCCAGCAGTCCCGACAGAAGCTATGGCTACACCTTC,CASSPDRSYGYTF
TRBJ1-1,14,TRBV19,once,TRBD1,TGTGCCAGTACCCCGGGACAGACGAACACTGAAGCTTTCTTT,CASTPGQTNTEAFF
TRBJ1-6,16,TRBV27,NA,TRBD1,TGTGCCAGCAGTACCACCCGACAGGGCCGGGTTTCACCCCTCCACTTT,CASSTTRQGRVSPLHF
TRBJ2-5,15,TRBV7-2,NA,TRBD2,TGTGCCAGCACTCGGACTAGCGGGGCACAAGAGACCCAGTACTTC,CASTRTSGAQETQYF
TRBJ1-1,13,TRBV5-1,NA,TRBD1,TGCGCCAGCAGATTCGACAGGGGCACTGAAGCTTTCTTT,CASRFDRGTEAFF
TRBJ1-2,16,TRBV14,NA,TRBD1,TGTGCCAGCAGCCAACGAGGACAGGGAACGAACTATGGCTACACCTTC,CASSQRGQGTNYGYTF
TRBJ1-2,12,TRBV7-8,NA,NA,TGTGCCAGCAGCTTATCCGAGGATGGCTACACCTTC,CASSLSEDGYTF
TRBJ1-2,17,TRBV5-6,NA,NA,TGTGCCAGCAGCCTCTCTACATCATCTTGGAGACACTATGGCTACACCTTC,CASSLSTSSWRHYGYTF
TRBJ2-1,13,TRBV9,NA,NA,TGTGCCAGCAGCGTAGACCCAACAAATGAGCAGTTCTTC,CASSVDPTNEQFF
TRBJ2-1,18,TRBV5-1,NA,NA,TGCGCCAGCAGCTACCAACTACTAGCCGAGAGCTCCTACAATGAGCAGTTCTTC,CASSYQLLAESSYNEQFF
TRBJ2-1,15,TRBV7-3,NA,NA,TGTGCCAGCAGCTTAACTACAGGACAGTTGAATGAGCAGTTCTTC,CASSLTTGQLNEQFF
TRBJ2-1,16,TRBV9,NA,NA,TGTGCCAGCAGCGTAGGGTCGGGGGGCTCATACAATGAGCAGTTCTTC,CASSVGSGGSYNEQFF
TRBJ2-2,17,TRBV3-1/TRBV3-2,NA,TRBD1,TGTGCCAGCAGCCAAGTCGGGACAGGGGCTTACACCGGGGAGCTGTTTTTT,CASSQVGTGAYTGELFF
TRBJ1-1,14,TRBV5-1,NA,NA,TGCGCCAGCAGCTTTATGGGCAGGGCCCCTGAAGCTTTCTTT,CASSFMGRAPEAFF
TRBJ2-2,15,TRBV5-1,NA,NA,TGCGCCAGCAGCTTGGAGGGGTATGACACCGGGGAGCTGTTTTTT,CASSLEGYDTGELFF
TRBJ1-4,11,TRBV28,NA,NA,TGTGCCAGCAGTTTTCGGGAAAAACTGTTTTTT,CASSFREKLFF
TRBJ1-5,14,TRBV7-9,few,TRBD1,TGTGCCAGCAGCCCAACAGGGGCCAATCAGCCCCAGCATTTT,CASSPTGANQPQHF
TRBJ2-7,11,TRBV11-1,NA,NA,TGTGCCAGCAGCCCAGGGTACGAGCAGTACTTC,CASSPGYEQYF
TRBJ1-1,13,TRBV19,NA,NA,TGTGCCAGTACTCTCAGGGGGAACACTGAAGCTTTCTTT,CASTLRGNTEAFF
TRBJ2-3,11,TRBV6-5,NA,NA,TGTGCCAGCAGCAGCGCAGATACGCAGTATTTT,CASSSADTQYF
TRBJ2-3,13,TRBV12-3/TRBV12-4,NA,NA,TGTGCCAGCAGATCACGGGACACAGATACGCAGTATTTT,CASRSRDTDTQYF
TRBJ2-7,16,TRBV9,NA,NA,TGTGCCAGCAGCCCCGGACTGGGCAGGCCGATGCACGAGCAGTACTTC,CASSPGLGRPMHEQYF
TRBJ2-3,15,TRBV12-5,NA,TRBD2,TGTGCTAGTGGGACGGGAGGGTCTAGCACAGATACGCAGTATTTT,CASGTGGSSTDTQYF